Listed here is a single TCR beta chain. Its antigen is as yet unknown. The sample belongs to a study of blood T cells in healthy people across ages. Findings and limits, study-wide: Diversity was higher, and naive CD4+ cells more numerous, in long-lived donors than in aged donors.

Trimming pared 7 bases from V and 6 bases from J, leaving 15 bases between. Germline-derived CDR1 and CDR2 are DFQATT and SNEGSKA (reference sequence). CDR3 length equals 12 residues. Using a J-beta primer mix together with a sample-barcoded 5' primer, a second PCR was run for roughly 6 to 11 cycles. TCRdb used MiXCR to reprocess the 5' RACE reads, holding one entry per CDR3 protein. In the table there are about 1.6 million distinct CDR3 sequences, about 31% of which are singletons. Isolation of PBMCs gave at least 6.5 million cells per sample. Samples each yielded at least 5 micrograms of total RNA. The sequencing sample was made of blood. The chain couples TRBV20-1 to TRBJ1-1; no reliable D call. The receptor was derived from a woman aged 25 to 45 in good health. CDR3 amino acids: CSVRTMGAEAFF. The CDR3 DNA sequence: TGCAGTGTCAGGACCATGGGCGCTGAAGCTTTCTTT.